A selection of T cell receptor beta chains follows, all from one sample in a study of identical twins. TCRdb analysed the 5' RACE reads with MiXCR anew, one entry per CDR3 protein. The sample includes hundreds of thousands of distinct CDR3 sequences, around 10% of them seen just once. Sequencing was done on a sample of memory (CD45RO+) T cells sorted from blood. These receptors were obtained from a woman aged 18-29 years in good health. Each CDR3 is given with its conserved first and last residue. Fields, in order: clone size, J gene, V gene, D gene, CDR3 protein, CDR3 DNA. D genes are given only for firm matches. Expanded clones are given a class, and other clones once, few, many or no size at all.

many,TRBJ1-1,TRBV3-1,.,CASSLRSRNTEAFF,TGTGCCAGCAGCCTCCGGTCCCGGAACACTGAAGCTTTCTTT
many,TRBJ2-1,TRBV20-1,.,CSARAISAGNEQFF,TGCAGTGCTAGAGCGATTTCAGCGGGCAATGAGCAGTTCTTC
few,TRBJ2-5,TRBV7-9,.,CASSLAGEKETQYF,TGTGCCAGCAGCTTAGCTGGGGAGAAAGAGACCCAGTACTTC
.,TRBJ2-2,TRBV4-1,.,CASSQVGGRTGELFF,TGCGCCAGCAGCCAGGTCGGGGGACGGACCGGGGAGCTGTTTTTT
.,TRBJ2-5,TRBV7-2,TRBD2,CASSSTSGYETQYF,TGTGCCAGCAGCTCAACTAGCGGGTATGAGACCCAGTACTTC
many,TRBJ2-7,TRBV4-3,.,CASSQGHVSGAYEQYF,TGCGCCAGCAGCCAAGGCCATGTGAGCGGAGCCTACGAGCAGTACTTC
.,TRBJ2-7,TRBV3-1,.,CASSRDEQYF,TGTGCCAGCAGCCGTGACGAGCAGTACTTC
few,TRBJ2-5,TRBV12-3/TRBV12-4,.,CASSPLPPSTAETQYF,TGTGCCAGCAGTCCCCTCCCCCCGAGTACGGCAGAGACCCAGTACTTC
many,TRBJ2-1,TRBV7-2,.,CASSLMGNSYNEQFF,TGTGCCAGCAGCTTAATGGGAAACAGTTACAATGAGCAGTTCTTC
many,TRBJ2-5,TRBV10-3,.,CAISESITDMMETQYF,TGTGCCATCAGTGAGTCGATTACTGATATGATGGAGACCCAGTACTTC
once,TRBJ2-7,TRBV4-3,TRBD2,CASSRNGLAGGAQTYEQYF,TGCGCCAGCAGCCGCAACGGACTAGCGGGAGGGGCCCAAACCTACGAGCAGTACTTC
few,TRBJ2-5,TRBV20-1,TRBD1,CSARGDREVGTQYF,TGCAGTGCTAGAGGGGACAGGGAAGTGGGGACCCAGTACTTC
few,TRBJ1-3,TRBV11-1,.,CASSLKGTGSYSGNTIYF,TGTGCCAGCAGCTTGAAGGGTACTGGGTCCTACTCTGGAAACACCATATATTTT
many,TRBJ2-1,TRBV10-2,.,CASSWQTYNEQFF,TGCGCCAGCAGTTGGCAGACCTACAATGAGCAGTTCTTC
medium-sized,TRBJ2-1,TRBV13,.,CASSPKGYNEQFF,TGTGCCAGCAGCCCAAAAGGGTACAATGAGCAGTTCTTC
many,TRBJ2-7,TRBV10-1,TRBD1,CASSRDSSVFEQYF,TGCGCCAGCAGCCGGGACAGCTCGGTATTCGAGCAGTACTTC
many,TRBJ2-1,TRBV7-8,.,CASSLEGRSSYNEQFF,TGTGCCAGCAGCTTAGAGGGCCGTAGCTCCTACAATGAGCAGTTCTTC
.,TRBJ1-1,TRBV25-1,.,CASTSTMRTEAFF,TGTGCCAGCACCTCAACTATGAGGACTGAAGCTTTCTTT
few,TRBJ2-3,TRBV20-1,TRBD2,CSARGPRLAGIDTQYF,TGCAGTGCTAGAGGCCCAAGACTAGCGGGGATAGATACGCAGTATTTT
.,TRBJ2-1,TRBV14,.,CASSQDPSGHEQFF,TGTGCCAGCAGCCAAGATCCGTCGGGGCATGAGCAGTTCTTC
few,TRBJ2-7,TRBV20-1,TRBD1,CSAKQGAHEQYF,TGCAGTGCTAAACAGGGGGCCCACGAGCAGTACTTC
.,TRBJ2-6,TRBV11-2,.,CASSSRFSGANVLTF,TGTGCCAGCAGCTCTCGGTTTTCTGGGGCCAACGTCCTGACTTTC
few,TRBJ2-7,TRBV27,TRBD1,CASSLYGQAYEQYF,TGTGCCAGCAGTTTATACGGACAGGCCTACGAGCAGTACTTC
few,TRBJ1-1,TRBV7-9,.,CASSRYMNTEAFF,TGTGCCAGCAGCCGATACATGAACACTGAAGCTTTCTTT
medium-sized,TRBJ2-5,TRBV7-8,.,CASIPGTTAGLVETQYF,TGTGCCAGCATCCCGGGGACAACGGCAGGATTGGTAGAGACCCAGTACTTC
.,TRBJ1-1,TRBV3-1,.,CASSQGRLTEAFF,TGTGCCAGCAGCCAAGGACGTCTCACTGAAGCTTTCTTT
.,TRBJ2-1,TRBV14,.,CASSQDWSNEQFF,TGTGCCAGCAGCCAAGATTGGAGCAATGAGCAGTTCTTC
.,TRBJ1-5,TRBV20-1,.,CNPGPQPQHF,TGCAACCCGGGGCCCCAGCCCCAGCATTTT
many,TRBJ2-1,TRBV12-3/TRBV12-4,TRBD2,CASSFQAGAPNEQFF,TGTGCCAGCAGTTTCCAAGCGGGGGCACCCAATGAGCAGTTCTTC
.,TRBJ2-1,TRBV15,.,CATSRGGNNEQFF,TGTGCCACCAGCAGGGGGGGAAACAATGAGCAGTTCTTC
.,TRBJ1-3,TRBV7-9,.,CASRSSSGNTIYF,TGTGCCAGCAGATCGAGCTCTGGAAACACCATATATTTT
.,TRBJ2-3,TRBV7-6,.,CASSLGIDTQYF,TGTGCCAGCAGCTTAGGGATAGATACGCAGTATTTT
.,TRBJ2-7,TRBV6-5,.,CASSYQQGNPTPYEQYF,TGTGCCAGCAGTTACCAGCAGGGGAACCCAACGCCCTACGAGCAGTACTTC
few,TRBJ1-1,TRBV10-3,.,CATSMVPPEAFF,TGTGCTACATCTATGGTACCCCCTGAAGCTTTCTTT
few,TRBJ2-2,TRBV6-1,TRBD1,CASSQGALNTGELFF,TGTGCCAGCAGTCAGGGGGCCCTGAACACCGGGGAGCTGTTTTTT
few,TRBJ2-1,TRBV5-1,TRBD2,CASSYNLGLAGGDPYNEQFF,TGCGCCAGCAGCTACAACTTGGGACTAGCGGGGGGGGACCCCTACAATGAGCAGTTCTTC
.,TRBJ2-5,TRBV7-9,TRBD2,CASSTRLAGWEETQYF,TGTGCCAGCAGCACCAGACTAGCGGGTTGGGAGGAGACCCAGTACTTC
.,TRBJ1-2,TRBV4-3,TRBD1,CASSLLGDRVYGYTF,TGCGCCAGCAGCCTGCTAGGGGACAGGGTTTATGGCTACACCTTC
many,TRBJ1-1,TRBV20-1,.,CSASSAGAVRNTEAFF,TGCAGTGCCTCCTCGGCGGGGGCGGTCAGGAACACTGAAGCTTTCTTT
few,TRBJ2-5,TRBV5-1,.,CASSQLGSGPTKETQYF,TGCGCCAGCAGCCAGTTAGGGAGCGGACCTACTAAAGAGACCCAGTACTTC
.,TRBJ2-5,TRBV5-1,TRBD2,CASTGTSEETQYF,TGCGCCAGCACCGGGACTAGCGAAGAGACCCAGTACTTC
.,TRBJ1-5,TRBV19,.,CASSRLRESPQHF,TGTGCCAGTAGTAGGCTCAGGGAATCGCCCCAGCATTTT
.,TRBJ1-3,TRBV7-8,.,CASSSYSGNTIYF,TGTGCCAGCAGTAGTTACTCTGGAAACACCATATATTTT
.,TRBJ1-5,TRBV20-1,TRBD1,CSAGWTGGANQPQHF,TGCAGTGCTGGATGGACAGGGGGGGCGAATCAGCCCCAGCATTTT
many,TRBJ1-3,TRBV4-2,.,CASSQWGSGNTIYF,TGTGCCAGCAGCCAATGGGGGTCTGGAAACACCATATATTTT
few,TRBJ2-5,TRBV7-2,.,CASSFLGAQETQYF,TGTGCCAGCAGCTTTCTAGGGGCACAAGAGACCCAGTACTTC
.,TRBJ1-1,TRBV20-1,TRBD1,CSASDRGRKEAFF,TGCAGTGCATCGGACAGGGGGCGAAAAGAAGCTTTCTTT
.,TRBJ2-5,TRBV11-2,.,CASSLELREETQYF,TGTGCCAGCAGCTTAGAGCTCAGGGAAGAGACCCAGTACTTC
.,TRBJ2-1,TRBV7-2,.,CASPGKGSYNEQFF,TGTGCCAGCCCCGGGAAGGGCTCATACAATGAGCAGTTCTTC
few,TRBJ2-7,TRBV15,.,CATSGWGGAIVQYF,TGTGCCACCAGCGGCTGGGGGGGGGCTATCGTGCAGTACTTC